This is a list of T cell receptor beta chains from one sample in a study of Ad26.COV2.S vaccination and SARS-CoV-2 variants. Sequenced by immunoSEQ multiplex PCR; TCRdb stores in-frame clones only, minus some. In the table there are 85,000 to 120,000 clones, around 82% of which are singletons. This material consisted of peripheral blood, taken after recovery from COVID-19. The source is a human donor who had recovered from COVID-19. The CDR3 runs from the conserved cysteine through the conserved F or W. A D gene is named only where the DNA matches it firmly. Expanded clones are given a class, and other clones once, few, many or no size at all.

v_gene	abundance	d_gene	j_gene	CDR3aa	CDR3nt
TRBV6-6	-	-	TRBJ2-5	CASSRGRLETQYF	TGTGCCAGCAGTCGCGGACGTTTGGAGACCCAGTACTTC
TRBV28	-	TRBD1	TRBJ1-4	CASSSAGQGIASEKLFF	TGTGCCAGCAGTTCAGCGGGACAGGGAATAGCTAGTGAAAAACTGTTTTTT
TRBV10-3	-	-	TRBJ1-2	CAISRPGTDGYTF	TGTGCCATCAGTCGGCCAGGGACTGATGGCTACACCTTC
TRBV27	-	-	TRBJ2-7	CASSLLAGSYEQYF	TGTGCCAGCAGTTTATTGGCGGGCTCCTACGAGCAGTACTTC
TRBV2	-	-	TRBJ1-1	CASGGSGFTEAFF	TGTGCCAGCGGGGGGTCAGGTTTCACTGAAGCTTTCTTT
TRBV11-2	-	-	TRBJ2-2	CASSHWETGELFF	TGTGCCAGCAGCCATTGGGAGACCGGGGAGCTGTTTTTT
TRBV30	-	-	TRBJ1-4	CAWSPPGPRGTNEKLFF	TGTGCCTGGAGTCCTCCGGGACCTCGTGGTACTAATGAAAAACTGTTTTTT
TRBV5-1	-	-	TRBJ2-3	CASSLARRGQADTQYF	TGCGCCAGCAGCTTGGCCCGGAGGGGTCAGGCAGATACGCAGTATTTT
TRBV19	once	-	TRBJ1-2	CASTEQTGFNYGYTF	TGTGCCAGTACAGAACAGACAGGCTTTAACTATGGCTACACCTTC
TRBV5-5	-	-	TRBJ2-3	CASSTIQDTDTQYF	TGTGCCAGCAGCACCATCCAGGACACAGATACGCAGTATTTT
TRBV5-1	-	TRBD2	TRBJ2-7	CASSSGGLVMSSYEQYF	TGCGCCAGCAGTTCGGGGGGACTAGTGATGTCCTCCTACGAGCAGTACTTC
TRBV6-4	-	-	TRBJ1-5	CASSVRAQGQPQHF	TGTGCCAGCAGTGTCAGGGCTCAAGGGCAGCCCCAGCATTTT
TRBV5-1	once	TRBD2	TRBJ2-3	CASRWTSGTDTQYF	TGCGCCAGCAGGTGGACTAGCGGCACAGATACGCAGTATTTT
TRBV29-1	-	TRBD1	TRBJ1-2	CSGLGQGKYGYTF	TGCAGCGGGCTTGGACAGGGAAAATATGGCTACACCTTC
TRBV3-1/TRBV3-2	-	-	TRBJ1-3	CASSQEERRPIYF	TGTGCCAGCAGCCAAGAGGAGAGAAGGCCCATATATTTT
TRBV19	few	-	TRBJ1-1	CASTLGGLTEAFF	TGTGCCAGTACCTTGGGAGGGCTCACTGAAGCTTTCTTT
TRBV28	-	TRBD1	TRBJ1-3	CASSVRGQGNTIYF	TGTGCCAGCAGTGTCAGGGGGCAAGGAAACACCATATATTTT
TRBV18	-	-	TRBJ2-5	CASQPGGGETQYF	TGTGCCAGCCAGCCAGGAGGCGGAGAGACCCAGTACTTC
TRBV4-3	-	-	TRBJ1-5	CASSQDRYQPQHF	TGCGCCAGCAGCCAAGATAGATATCAGCCCCAGCATTTT
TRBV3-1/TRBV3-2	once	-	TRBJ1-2	CASSQDRGPPVNGYTF	TGTGCCAGCAGCCAAGATAGGGGACCACCCGTTAATGGCTACACCTTC
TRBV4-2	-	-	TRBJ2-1	CASRTLEGGGDEQFF	TGTGCCAGCAGAACTCTAGAAGGCGGAGGCGATGAGCAGTTCTTC
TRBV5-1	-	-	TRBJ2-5	CASSLTGAGRQETQYF	TGCGCCAGCAGTCTCACCGGGGCAGGGCGACAGGAGACCCAGTACTTC
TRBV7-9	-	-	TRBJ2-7	CASSDTSNEQYF	TGTGCCAGCAGCGACACATCCAACGAGCAGTACTTC
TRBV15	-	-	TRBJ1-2	CATSRDPGLDGYTF	TGTGCCACCAGCAGAGATCCGGGGTTAGATGGCTACACCTTC
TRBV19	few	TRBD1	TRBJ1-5	CASSILTGGAYQPQHF	TGTGCCAGTAGTATCCTGACAGGGGGCGCATATCAGCCCCAGCATTTT
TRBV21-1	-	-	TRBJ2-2	CASVDRETTGELFF	TGTGCCAGTGTGGACAGGGAGACCACCGGGGAGCTGTTTTTT
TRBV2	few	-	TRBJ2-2	CASSHREPNTGELFF	TGTGCCAGCAGCCACAGGGAACCGAACACCGGGGAGCTGTTTTTT
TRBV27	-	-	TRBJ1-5	CASSLKGGGSNQPQHF	TGTGCCAGCAGTTTAAAGGGCGGTGGGAGCAATCAGCCCCAGCATTTT